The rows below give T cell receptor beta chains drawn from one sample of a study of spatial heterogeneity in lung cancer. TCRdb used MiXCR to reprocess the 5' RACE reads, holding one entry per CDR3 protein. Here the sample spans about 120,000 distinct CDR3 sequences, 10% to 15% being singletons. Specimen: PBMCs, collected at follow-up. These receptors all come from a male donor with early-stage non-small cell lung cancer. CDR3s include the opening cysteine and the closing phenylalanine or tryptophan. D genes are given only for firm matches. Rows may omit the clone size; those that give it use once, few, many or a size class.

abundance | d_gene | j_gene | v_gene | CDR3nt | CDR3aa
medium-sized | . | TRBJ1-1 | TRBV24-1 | TGTGCCACCAGTGCTCCGAACACTGAAGCTTTCTTT | CATSAPNTEAFF
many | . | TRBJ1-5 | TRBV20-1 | TGCAGTGCCCAAAGGGCGAAACAGGGTGAGGGCAATCAGCCCCAGCATTTT | CSAQRAKQGEGNQPQHF
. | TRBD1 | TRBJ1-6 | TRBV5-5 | TGTGCCAGCAGCTTGCGCCGGACAGGGAATTCACCCCTCCACTTT | CASSLRRTGNSPLHF
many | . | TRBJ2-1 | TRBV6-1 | TGTGCCAGCAGTGAAGGAACCCCCGGACAGACCCAAAGGTCTTACTACAATGAGCAGTTCTTC | CASSEGTPGQTQRSYYNEQFF
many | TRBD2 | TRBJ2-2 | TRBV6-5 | TGTGCCAGCAGTCCGCCTCGCGGGGGGGCCGACGGGGAGCTGTTTTTT | CASSPPRGGADGELFF
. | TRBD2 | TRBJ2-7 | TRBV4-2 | TGTGCCAGCAGCCAAGCGGCTAGCGGGGGCTCCTACGAGCAGTACTTC | CASSQAASGGSYEQYF
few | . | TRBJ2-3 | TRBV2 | TGTGCCAGCAGTGAGCGGGGTTTAAGCACAGATACGCAGTATTTT | CASSERGLSTDTQYF
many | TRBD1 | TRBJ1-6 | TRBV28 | TGTGCCAGCAGTTCCGGACAGGGGAATAATTCACCCCTCCACTTT | CASSSGQGNNSPLHF
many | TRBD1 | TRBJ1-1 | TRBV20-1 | TGCAGTGCTAGCCTGACAGGGGGCGGCACTGAAGCTTTCTTT | CSASLTGGGTEAFF
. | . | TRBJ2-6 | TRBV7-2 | TGTGCCAGCAGCTTAGCGAGGGAGTCTTCGGGGGCCAACGTCCTGACTTTC | CASSLARESSGANVLTF
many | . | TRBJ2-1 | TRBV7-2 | TGTGCCAGCAGCTCGACAGGGAGGAATGAGCAGTTCTTC | CASSSTGRNEQFF
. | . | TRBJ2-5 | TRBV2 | TGTGCCAGCAGTGAGGGGACAGAGACCCAGTACTTC | CASSEGTETQYF
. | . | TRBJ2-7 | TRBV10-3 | TGTGCCATCAGTGGGAAGTCCTACGAGCAGTACTTC | CAISGKSYEQYF
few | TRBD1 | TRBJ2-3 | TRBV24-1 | TGTGCCACCAGCCTGACAGGGCCAAGCACAGATACGCAGTATTTT | CATSLTGPSTDTQYF
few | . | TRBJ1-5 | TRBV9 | TGTGCCAGCAGCGTAGGAGGCCGCAATCAGCCCCAGCATTTT | CASSVGGRNQPQHF
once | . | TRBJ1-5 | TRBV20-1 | TGCAGTGCTAGAGCGGGAAGACCCAATCAGCCCCAGCATTTT | CSARAGRPNQPQHF
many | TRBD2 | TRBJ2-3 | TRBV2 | TGTGCCAGCGCGACATCGGGACTAGCATCAGATACGCAGTATTTT | CASATSGLASDTQYF
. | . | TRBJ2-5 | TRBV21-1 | TGTGCCAGCAGCAAAGGACTCCAAGAGACCCAGTACTTC | CASSKGLQETQYF
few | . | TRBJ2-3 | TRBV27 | TGTGCCAGCACCCTAAAGGGGGGAGATACGCAGTATTTT | CASTLKGGDTQYF
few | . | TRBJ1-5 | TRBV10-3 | TGTGCCATCAGTGAGAGGGGGGGTAATGCCCAGCATTTT | CAISERGGNAQHF
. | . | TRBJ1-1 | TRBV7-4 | TGTGCCAGCAGCTCAGAGCCATGGGGGGACTACACTGAAGCTTTCTTT | CASSSEPWGDYTEAFF
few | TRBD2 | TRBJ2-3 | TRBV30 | TGTGCCTGGAGTGCGGGGGGAACAAGGACTGATACGCAGTATTTT | CAWSAGGTRTDTQYF
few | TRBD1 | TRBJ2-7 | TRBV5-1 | TGCGCCAGCAGCTCCGACAGGGGAGACGAGCAGTACTTC | CASSSDRGDEQYF
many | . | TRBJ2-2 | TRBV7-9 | TGTGCCAGCAGCTCCTGGGGGGCGAGCACCGGGGAGCTGTTTTTT | CASSSWGASTGELFF
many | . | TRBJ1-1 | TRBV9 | TGTGCCAGCAGCGTGGCAGGAGGAAACACTGAAGCTTTCTTT | CASSVAGGNTEAFF
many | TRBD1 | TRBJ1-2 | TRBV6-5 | TGTGCCAGCAGTTACACCAGGGGGCCCGTCTATGGCTACACCTTC | CASSYTRGPVYGYTF
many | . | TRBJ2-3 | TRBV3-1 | TGTGCCAGCAGCATCCGTCCTACAGATACGCAGTATTTT | CASSIRPTDTQYF
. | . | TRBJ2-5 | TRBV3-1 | TGTGCCAGCAGCCAAGATAGGAAGACCCAGTACTTC | CASSQDRKTQYF
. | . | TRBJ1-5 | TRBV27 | TGTGCCAGCAGTTCAACAGCCTTCGGTCAGCCCCAGCATTTT | CASSSTAFGQPQHF
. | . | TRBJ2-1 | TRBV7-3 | TGTGCCAGCAGCCCCCAACCGCGCAATGAGCAGTTCTTC | CASSPQPRNEQFF
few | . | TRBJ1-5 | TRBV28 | TGTGCCAGCACTTTGTCAGGCAGGGGTAATCAGCCCCAGCATTTT | CASTLSGRGNQPQHF
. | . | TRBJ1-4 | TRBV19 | TGTGCCAGTAGTATGGATGGAATCGGCGTTGAAAAACTGTTTTTT | CASSMDGIGVEKLFF
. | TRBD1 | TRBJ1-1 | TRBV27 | TGTGCCAGCCTTCGGACAGGGGCGGCGAACACTGAAGCTTTCTTT | CASLRTGAANTEAFF
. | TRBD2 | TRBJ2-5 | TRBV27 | TGTGCCAGCAGCGCCCAGGGAGGGCTAGCGGGGGCCGGGCTTCAAGAGACCCAGTACTTC | CASSAQGGLAGAGLQETQYF
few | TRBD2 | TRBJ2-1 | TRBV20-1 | TGCAGTGCTAGACTAGCGGGGGGGAAAAATGAGCAGTTCTTC | CSARLAGGKNEQFF
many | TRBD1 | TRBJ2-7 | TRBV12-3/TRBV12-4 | TGTGCCAGCAGTTTCGGAGGGACAGGGGGCTCCTACGAGCAGTACTTC | CASSFGGTGGSYEQYF
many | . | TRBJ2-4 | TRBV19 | TGTGCCAGTAAAGGGAACATTCAGTACTTC | CASKGNIQYF
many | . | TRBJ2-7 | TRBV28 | TGTGCCAGCAGTTTATTTGGGGGGACCTACGAGCAGTACTTC | CASSLFGGTYEQYF
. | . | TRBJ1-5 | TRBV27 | TGTGCCAGCAGACTCTACCCTTCCGGACAGCCCCAGCATTTT | CASRLYPSGQPQHF
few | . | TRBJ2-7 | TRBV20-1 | TGCAGTGCTCGCTCCGGGACGTCTGCCTACGAGCAGTACTTC | CSARSGTSAYEQYF
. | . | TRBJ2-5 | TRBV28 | TGTGCCAGCAGTTTGGGGGAGTGGCAAGAGACCCAGTACTTC | CASSLGEWQETQYF
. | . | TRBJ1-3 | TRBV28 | TGTGCCAGCAGTTTGCGAAGGTTTATCGTTGGAAACACCATATATTTT | CASSLRRFIVGNTIYF
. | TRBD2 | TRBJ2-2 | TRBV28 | TGTGCCAGCCTGGGAGGGGCCGGGCACGGGGAGCTGTTTTTT | CASLGGAGHGELFF
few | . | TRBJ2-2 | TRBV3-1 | TGTGCCAGCAGCCAAGCGGACGGGAACACCGGGGAGCTGTTTTTT | CASSQADGNTGELFF
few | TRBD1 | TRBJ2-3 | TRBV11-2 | TGTGCCAGCAGCCCCTGGGACAGGATTAGCACAGATACGCAGTATTTT | CASSPWDRISTDTQYF
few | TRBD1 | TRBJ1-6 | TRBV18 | TGTGCCAGCTCAGTCGGGACAGGGGGCTCTAATTCACCCCTCCACTTT | CASSVGTGGSNSPLHF
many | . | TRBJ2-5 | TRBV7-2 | TGTGCCAGTACCTGGGATCAAGAGACCCAGTACTTC | CASTWDQETQYF
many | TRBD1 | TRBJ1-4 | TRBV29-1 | TGCAGCGCGGGGGACAGTAATGAAAAACTGTTTTTT | CSAGDSNEKLFF
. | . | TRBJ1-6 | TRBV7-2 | TGTGCCAGCAGATTAGGCAGCCTAAATTCACCCCTCCACTTT | CASRLGSLNSPLHF
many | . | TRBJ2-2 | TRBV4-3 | TGCGCCAGCAGCCAAGAAGGGGGGACCGGGGAGCTGTTTTTT | CASSQEGGTGELFF
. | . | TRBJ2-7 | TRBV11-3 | TGTGCCAGCAGCTTAGTTGCTCGGGAGCAGTACTTC | CASSLVAREQYF
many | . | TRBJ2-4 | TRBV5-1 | TGCGCCAGCAGCTTGTCGCAGGGAAGGATAAACATTCAGTACTTC | CASSLSQGRINIQYF
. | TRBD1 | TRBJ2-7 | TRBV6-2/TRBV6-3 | TGTGCCAGCAGTTACGTCGGGACAGGGAGCTACGAGCAGTACTTC | CASSYVGTGSYEQYF
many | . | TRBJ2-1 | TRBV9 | TGTGCCAGCAGCGTAGCCGGACAGCCCTACAATGAGCAGTTCTTC | CASSVAGQPYNEQFF